These T cell receptor beta chains were read from a single sample in a study of cytomegalovirus exposure and HLA in healthy donors. Measured with immunoSEQ multiplex PCR; TCRdb has only the in-frame clones, and not every one. The sample records approximately 130,000 clones, around 78% being singletons. The sample was PBMCs. Receptor source: a woman between 45 and 65 years old in good health and CMV-seronegative. The CDR3 runs from the conserved cysteine through the conserved F or W. Fields, in order: J gene, D gene, clone size, V gene, CDR3 DNA, CDR3 protein. D genes are given only for firm matches. Not every row has a clone size; where given, it reads once, few, many or a size class.

J gene: TRBJ2-2; D gene: -; clone size: -; V gene: TRBV6-7; CDR3 DNA: TGTGCCAGCAGTGGACAGTACACCGGGGAGCTGTTTTTT; CDR3 protein: CASSGQYTGELFF
J gene: TRBJ1-2; D gene: TRBD1; clone size: few; V gene: TRBV5-6; CDR3 DNA: TGTGCCAGCAGCCTGACCACCCAGACAGGGGGCTATGGCTACACCTTC; CDR3 protein: CASSLTTQTGGYGYTF
J gene: TRBJ1-1; D gene: -; clone size: -; V gene: TRBV7-9; CDR3 DNA: TGTGCCAGCAGCCCTCATACAGGGATCTCTGAAGCTTTCTTT; CDR3 protein: CASSPHTGISEAFF
J gene: TRBJ2-7; D gene: -; clone size: -; V gene: TRBV7-2; CDR3 DNA: TGTGCCAGCAGCTTATACGGGACATCTACCTACGAGCAGTACTTC; CDR3 protein: CASSLYGTSTYEQYF
J gene: TRBJ2-7; D gene: TRBD2; clone size: once; V gene: TRBV30; CDR3 DNA: TGTGCCTGGAGTGTACGTACTGGACTAGCGGGAGGGAGGCACGAGCAGTACTTC; CDR3 protein: CAWSVRTGLAGGRHEQYF
J gene: TRBJ2-7; D gene: TRBD2; clone size: once; V gene: TRBV29-1; CDR3 DNA: TGCAGCGTTGGCCCCCCGAGTGGCATCGGGCGGGGGGCCTACGAGCAGTACTTC; CDR3 protein: CSVGPPSGIGRGAYEQYF
J gene: TRBJ1-5; D gene: TRBD1; clone size: -; V gene: TRBV7-9; CDR3 DNA: TGTGCCAGCAGCCCTACAGGGGGCGGCAATCAGCCCCAGAATTTT; CDR3 protein: CASSPTGGGNQPQNF
J gene: TRBJ2-7; D gene: TRBD1; clone size: -; V gene: TRBV28; CDR3 DNA: TGTGCCAGCAGTGCAACGACAGGGCGCTCCTACGAGCAGTACTTC; CDR3 protein: CASSATTGRSYEQYF
J gene: TRBJ1-1; D gene: TRBD1; clone size: once; V gene: TRBV15; CDR3 DNA: TGTGCCACCAGGAGGGACAGGGGGTTGAACACTGAAGCTTTCTTT; CDR3 protein: CATRRDRGLNTEAFF
J gene: TRBJ1-1; D gene: -; clone size: -; V gene: TRBV18; CDR3 DNA: TGTGCCAGCTCACCAGTAACAGTGAACACTGAAGCTTTCTTT; CDR3 protein: CASSPVTVNTEAFF